This entry lists 25 T cell receptor beta chains sequenced from one sample in a study of control samples from healthy donors and cancer patients. Produced via immunoSEQ multiplex PCR; TCRdb's table is partial and in-frame only. Of roughly 450,000 clones in the sample, roughly 90% are singletons; the top ten hold more than 6%. The sequencing sample was made of PBMCs. These receptors all stem from a man between 35 and 55 years old with head and neck cancer.

The chain is built from TRBV18 and TRBJ1-5, with D possibly being TRBD1 (5 bases). Germline V CDR1 and CDR2: KGHSH, LQKENI. V was clipped by 4 bases and J by 3 bases, with 13 bases between them. The CDR3 runs 15 residues. The CDR3 DNA follows: TGTGCCAGCTCACGGCGAAAGACAGACAATCAGCCCCAGCATTTT. It is translated as CASSRRKTDNQPQHF. Together with reference TRBV18 and TRBJ1-5, the CDR3 gives the full variable domain: NAGVMQNPRHLVRRRGQEARLRCSPMKGHSHVYWYRQLPEEGLKFMVYLQKENIIDESGMPKERFSAEFPKEGPSILRIQQVVRGDSAAYFCASSRRKTDNQPQHFGDGTRLSIL.

The chain links TRBV7-2 to TRBJ2-7, with 7 bases aligning to TRBD1. Unmatched junction bases numbered 16, after V lost 4 bases and J lost 7 bases. The germline V gene encodes CDR1 SGHTA and CDR2 FQGNSA. The CDR3 has 16 residues. The CDR3 here is CASSYPRPGGRGEQYF. CDR3 DNA: TGTGCCAGCAGCTACCCCCGGCCAGGGGGTCGTGGGGAGCAGTACTTC. Together with reference TRBV7-2 and TRBJ2-7, the CDR3 gives the full variable domain: GAGVSQSPSNKVTEKGKDVELRCDPISGHTALYWYRQSLGQGLEFLIYFQGNSAPDKSGLPSDRFSAERTGGSVSTLTIQRTQQEDSAVYLCASSYPRPGGRGEQYFGPGTRLTVT.

V usage is TRBV6-5 and J usage is TRBJ2-3; D ambiguous. Per the germline V gene, CDR1 is MNHEY and CDR2 is SVGAGI. Deletions cut 2 bases from V and 0 bases from J, with 9 bases between. The CDR3 runs 15 residues. CDR3 DNA sequence: TGTGCCAGCAGTTACGCGGTCCCAAGCACAGATACGCAGTATTTT. Translated: CASSYAVPSTDTQYF.

The chain links TRBV9 to TRBJ2-2; no clear D. The CDR3 is 16 amino acids. Germline assignment: CDR1 SGDLS and CDR2 YYNGEE. Trimming took 4 bases from V and 6 from J, leaving 19 bases between them. The CDR3 nucleotides are TGTGCCAGCAGCCCCCACTCCAGCCCCGCATCCGGGGAGCTGTTTTTT. Encoded protein: CASSPHSSPASGELFF.

The CDR3 spells CASRQTQETQYF. DNA for the CDR3: TGTGCCAGCAGGCAGACTCAAGAGACCCAGTACTTC. The V call is TRBV6-6, the J call TRBJ2-5; D remains ambiguous. Trimming took 6 bases from V and 2 from J, leaving 7 bases between them. The CDR3 totals 12 residues. In germline, CDR1 is MNHNY, CDR2 SVGAGI (reference sequence).

This clone has just one count. This chain joins TRBV6-5 and TRBJ2-1, with D perhaps being TRBD1 or TRBD2 (5 bases each). CDR1 and CDR2 (germline): MNHEY, SVGAGI. V lost 11 bases, J lost 10 bases, and 15 bases lay in between. The CDR3 length is 11 residues. CDR3 sequence: CAPLGDREQFF. In DNA, the CDR3 is TGTGCCCCCCTGGGGGACCGGGAGCAGTTCTTC.

This clone was detected a few times. The chain uses TRBV18 and TRBJ2-2, with D possibly TRBD1 on 5 matching bases. Between the trimmed V and J ends, which lost 3 bases and 4 bases, there was a span of 12 bases. Germline values: CDR1 KGHSH, CDR2 LQKENI. The CDR3 has 15 amino acids. The CDR3 DNA is TGTGCCAGCTCACCCTTGGGGCTAAGCACCGGGGAGCTGTTTTTT. Residues: CASSPLGLSTGELFF.

The chain has TRBV28 and TRBJ1-2; D is ambiguous. V lost 4 bases and J 0 bases, leaving 12 bases between the germline ends. This CDR3 is 15 amino acids long. Per germline, CDR1 MDHEN and CDR2 SYDVKM. CDR3 amino acids: CASSSPRSPNYGYTF. As DNA, the CDR3 is TGTGCCAGCAGTTCGCCCAGGTCCCCTAACTATGGCTACACCTTC.

This clone was seen a single time. V usage is TRBV3-1 (or the pseudogene TRBV3-2) and J usage is TRBJ1-2, with a tentative D call TRBD1 (5 bases). CDR1 and CDR2 (germline): LGHDT, YNNKEL (reference sequence). The CDR3 extends over 14 amino acids. The germline V and J ends were trimmed by 1 base and 2 bases, with 8 bases remaining between them. The CDR3 reads CASSQVAGNYGYTF. CDR3 coding DNA: TGTGCCAGCAGCCAAGTCGCAGGGAACTATGGCTACACCTTC.

This rearrangement joins TRBV2 to TRBJ2-1; 10 bases match TRBD2. V lost 5 bases, J lost 2 bases, and 3 bases stayed unmatched. The germline V gene encodes CDR1 SNHLY and CDR2 FYNNEI. CDR3 length: 15 residues. The CDR3 nucleotides read TGTGCCAGCAGTTCTAGCGGGAGCCCCTACAATGAGCAGTTCTTC. Amino acid sequence: CASSSSGSPYNEQFF.

The CDR3 loop reads CASSFRTGGRYGYTF. The CDR3 bases are TGTGCCAGCAGTTTCCGGACAGGGGGAAGGTATGGCTACACCTTC. The chain uses TRBV28 and TRBJ1-2; TRBD1 matches 10 bases. Germline V CDR1 and CDR2: MDHEN, SYDVKM. After removal of 3 bases from V and 5 bases from J, the junction contained 6 bases not matched to a gene. This CDR3 has 15 residues.

The chain has TRBV6-2 or TRBV6-3 and TRBJ2-6; the match to TRBD1 covers 7 bases. The CDR3 sequence is 18 residues long. Trimming removed 2 bases from V and 2 bases from J; junction bases left unmatched: 9. In germline, CDR1 is MNHEY, CDR2 SVGEGT. CDR3 nucleotide sequence: TGTGCCAGCAGTTACGAAATGACAGGGTTTCCTGGGGCCAACGTCCTGACTTTC. This codes for CASSYEMTGFPGANVLTF.

The chain recombines TRBV20-1 with TRBJ2-1; 7 positions match TRBD2. Germline V CDR1 and CDR2: DFQATT, SNEGSKA (reference sequence). The CDR3 runs 13 residues. J gave up 5 bases and V 3 bases, and 4 bases lay outside the gene matches. CDR3 sequence: CSASLAADNEQFF. The CDR3 nucleotides are TGCAGTGCTAGTCTAGCGGCGGACAATGAGCAGTTCTTC.

The chain uses TRBV9 and TRBJ1-1, with D perhaps TRBD1 (6 bases). Looked up from germline, CDR1 is SGDLS and CDR2 is YYNGEE. The ends were cut back, 1 base at V and 0 bases at J, with 13 bases in the middle. The CDR3 is 16 amino acids. CDR3 DNA sequence: TGTGCCAGCAGCGTACGCGGGGACACCATGAACACTGAAGCTTTCTTT. Its protein product is CASSVRGDTMNTEAFF. Complete variable domain (other parts from reference TRBV9 and TRBJ1-1): DSGVTQTPKHLITATGQRVTLRCSPRSGDLSVYWYQQSLDQGLQFLIQYYNGEERAKGNILERFSAQQFPDLHSELNLSSLELGDSALYFCASSVRGDTMNTEAFFGQGTRLTVV.

The CDR3 DNA reads as TGTGCCAGCAGTTATATTTGGTTAGCGTATACCTACGAGCAGTACTTC. It encodes CASSYIWLAYTYEQYF. The V and J genes are TRBV6-6 and TRBJ2-7, with a weak D call TRBD2 (5 bases). Germline-derived CDR1 and CDR2 are MNHNY and SVGAGI (reference sequence). V dropped 3 bases and J dropped 2 bases, with 17 bases sitting between them. The CDR3 has 16 amino acids.

The rearrangement joins TRBV30 to TRBJ2-7, with D possibly called TRBD1 or TRBD2 (5 bases each). This CDR3 is 15 amino acids long. The germline CDR1 and CDR2 sequences are GTSNPN and SVGIG (reference sequence). V was cut by 7 bases and J by 2 bases, with 21 bases left in between. CDR3 residues: CALDGTYSRAYEQYF. Written as DNA, the CDR3 is TGTGCCTTGGACGGGACGTATAGTAGGGCCTACGAGCAGTACTTC.

This clone showed up just once. The chain carries TRBV7-2 and TRBJ1-5; TRBD1 agrees at 8 bases. Germline V gene sequence: CDR1 SGHTA, CDR2 FQGNSA. With 5 bases clipped from V and 3 bases from J, the junction kept 9 bases outside the gene matches. CDR3 length: 16 residues. The CDR3 here is CASSLTGQGYNQPQHF. DNA for the CDR3: TGTGCCAGCAGCCTAACCGGACAGGGTTACAATCAGCCCCAGCATTTT.

This clone was seen once. V gene TRBV3-1 (or the pseudogene TRBV3-2) combines with J gene TRBJ1-4; no reliable D call. V was shortened by 1 base and J by 8 bases, with 8 bases between the two germline ends. The CDR3 totals 13 residues. The germline CDR1 and CDR2 sequences are LGHDT and YNNKEL (reference sequence). This CDR3 reads CASSQGPQEKLFF. The CDR3 DNA reads TGTGCCAGCAGCCAAGGCCCACAGGAAAAACTGTTTTTT.

This clone turned up a few times. The J gene is TRBJ2-3, the V gene TRBV5-6, with 9 bases lining up with TRBD1. The ends lost 3 bases at V and 8 bases at J; junction bases unmatched: 7. This CDR3 has 14 residues. Per germline, CDR1 SGHDT and CDR2 YYEEEE. The CDR3 loop is CASSSEMDRGTQYF. The CDR3 DNA is TGTGCCAGCAGCTCTGAGATGGACAGGGGTACGCAGTATTTT.

The chain employs TRBV5-1 and TRBJ2-1, with TRBD2 as a possible D gene (6 bases). The CDR3 sequence is 18 residues long. CDR1 and CDR2 (germline): SGHRS, YFSETQ. V lost 0 bases and J 5 bases, leaving 21 bases between the germline ends. CDR3 DNA sequence: TGCGCCAGCAGCTTGGGTCGGGCTCTAGCGAGTAATCACAATGAGCAGTTCTTC. Amino acids: CASSLGRALASNHNEQFF. Combining the CDR3 with reference TRBV5-1 and TRBJ2-1 gives the whole variable domain KAGVTQTPRYLIKTRGQQVTLSCSPISGHRSVSWYQQTPGQGLQFLFEYFSETQRNKGNFPGRFSGRQFSNSRSEMNVSTLELGDSALYLCASSLGRALASNHNEQFFGPGTRLTVL.

This clone was recorded once. The chain carries TRBV21-1 and TRBJ1-5; the listed D gene, TRBD1, was not tested against the DNA. TRBV21-1 is a documented pseudogene. CDR3 size: 13 residues. For the CDR3, the DNA is TGTCCCCCCCCCAGGGCTAGCAATCAGCCCCAGCATTTT. Translated: CPPPRASNQPQHF.

This clone was recorded a few times. The V and J genes are TRBV6-5 and TRBJ2-7; D unresolved. Germline loops: CDR1 MNHEY, CDR2 SVGAGI. V gave up 7 bases and J gave up 3 bases, with 19 bases separating them. The CDR3 runs to 15 residues. CDR3 nucleotide sequence: TGTGCCAGCACCGGAAAACGTGGAGTAGTCTACGAGCAGTACTTC. Amino acids: CASTGKRGVVYEQYF.

The V gene is TRBV6-6, the J gene TRBJ2-7; TRBD1 matches at 7 bases. Looked up from germline, CDR1 is MNHNY and CDR2 is SVGAGI (reference sequence). The CDR3 runs to 15 residues. V gave up 0 bases and J gave up 2 bases; unmatched junction bases: 4. The CDR3 here is CASSYSGDRPYEQYF. Here the CDR3 DNA reads TGTGCCAGCAGTTACTCGGGGGACAGACCCTACGAGCAGTACTTC.

This clone was detected once. The CDR3 DNA sequence: TGTGCCAGCAGCATGGACACAGGCGCCGCTAATGAAAAACTGTTTTTT. Its translation is CASSMDTGAANEKLFF. J is TRBJ1-4 and V is TRBV5-6; a weak D match, TRBD1 (5 bases). CDR3 size: 16 residues. The V gene's germline CDR1 is SGHDT and CDR2 YYEEEE. Deletions cut 4 bases from V and 3 bases from J, with 16 bases between.

CDR3 residues: CASSRTAGELFF. The CDR3 nucleotides read TGTGCCAGCAGTCGGACGGCCGGGGAGCTGTTTTTT. The rearrangement uses TRBV7-3 and TRBJ2-2; D not certain. The CDR3 is 12 residues long. V was pared by 6 bases and J by 6 bases, with 8 bases between. CDR1 SGHTA and CDR2 FQGTGA come from the germline V gene.